This T cell receptor beta chain appears in the sequencing data of a study of identical twins. TCRdb passed the 5' RACE reads through MiXCR, listing each CDR3 protein once. Of 750,000 to 950,000 distinct CDR3 sequences listed, around an eighth are singletons. Germline V gene data show CDR1 as SEHNR and CDR2 as FQNEAQ (reference sequence). Trimming took 5 bases from V and 0 from J; bases not matched to a gene: 10. The CDR3 length is 16 residues. Another study also made use of these data, one on yellow fever vaccine responses in identical twins.

The rearrangement uses TRBV7-9 and TRBJ2-7, with 7 positions matching TRBD2. The source material was PBMCs. The clonotype was recovered from a woman under 30 in good health. In DNA, the CDR3 is TGTGCCAGCAGCACCGGGTCGCGGGGGAGCTCCTACGAGCAGTACTTC. It translates to CASSTGSRGSSYEQYF. Filled out from reference TRBV7-9 and TRBJ2-7, the complete variable domain reads DTGVSQNPRHKITKRGQNVTFRCDPISEHNRLYWYRQTLGQGPEFLTYFQNEAQLEKSRLLSDRFSAERPKGSFSTLEIQRTEQGDSAMYLCASSTGSRGSSYEQYFGPGTRLTVT.